A single sample is the source of the 3 T cell receptor beta chains below, sequenced in a study of blood T cell repertoires in COVID-19. The assay was immunoSEQ multiplex PCR, and TCRdb's table has in-frame clones only and misses some. The table has 130,000 or so clones, approximately 86% seen once. Sequencing was carried out using peripheral blood. These receptors were collected from a woman between 45 and 65 years old who had recovered from COVID-19.

The chain has TRBV7-9 and TRBJ2-5; TRBD1 might be the D (5 bases). The V end lost 4 bases, the J end lost 2 bases, and 14 bases lay between the germline ends. The CDR3 runs to 15 residues. Germline V CDR1 and CDR2: SEHNR, FQNEAQ (reference sequence). The CDR3 loop is CASSSVQGPQETQYF. For the CDR3, the DNA is TGTGCCAGCAGCTCGGTTCAGGGCCCGCAAGAGACCCAGTACTTC.

The V gene is TRBV19, the J gene TRBJ2-6; D remains unclear. Deletions cut 3 bases from V and 0 bases from J, with 6 bases between. Germline V gene data show CDR1 as LNHDA and CDR2 as SQIVND (reference sequence). The CDR3 is 15 amino acids. The CDR3: CASSMGNSGANVLTF. The CDR3 DNA reads TGTGCCAGTAGTATGGGCAACTCTGGGGCCAACGTCCTGACTTTC.

This clone appeared a few times. In DNA form, the CDR3 reads TGTGCCAGCAGTCCCATGGCTAGCGGGATCTCCTACAATGAGCAGTTCTTC. This sequence encodes CASSPMASGISYNEQFF. J is TRBJ2-1 and V is TRBV27; TRBD2 aligns across 9 bases. Trimming removed 5 bases from V and 0 bases from J; junction bases left unmatched: 8. CDR1 and CDR2 from the germline V gene are MNHEY and SMNVEV (reference sequence). This CDR3 contains 17 residues.